This TCR beta chain was sequenced in a study of PD-1 blockade in classical Hodgkin lymphoma. Overall study context: Nivolumab was administered to patients intravenously at 3 mg/kg every 2 weeks. General observations from the study: By C4D1 there was a significant rise in CD4+ TCR diversity but not in CD8+ TCR diversity. A reduction in baseline TCR diversity was reportedly seen in newly diagnosed patients relative to healthy donors.

Each patient experienced a relapse that followed autologous stem cell transplantation, and brentuximab vedotin exposure varied. Repertoires were generated with immunoSEQ multiplex PCR, while TCRdb's copy carries only in-frame clones and drops some. The data hold about 26,000 clones, with around two thirds observed a single time. About this clone itself: As yet, its antigen is unknown.

CDR3 length: 11 residues. V was pared by 5 bases and J by 7 bases, with 8 bases between. Germline V gives CDR1 GTSNPN, CDR2 SVGIG (reference sequence). V is TRBV30 and J is TRBJ1-4; D is possibly TRBD1 (5 bases). This sequence originates from a human donor with classical Hodgkin lymphoma. The source was peripheral blood mononuclear cells (PBMCs), collected before the second cycle of nivolumab. The CDR3 DNA reads as TGTGCCTGGCAGGGCCTTGAAAAACTGTTTTTT. Amino acids: CAWQGLEKLFF.